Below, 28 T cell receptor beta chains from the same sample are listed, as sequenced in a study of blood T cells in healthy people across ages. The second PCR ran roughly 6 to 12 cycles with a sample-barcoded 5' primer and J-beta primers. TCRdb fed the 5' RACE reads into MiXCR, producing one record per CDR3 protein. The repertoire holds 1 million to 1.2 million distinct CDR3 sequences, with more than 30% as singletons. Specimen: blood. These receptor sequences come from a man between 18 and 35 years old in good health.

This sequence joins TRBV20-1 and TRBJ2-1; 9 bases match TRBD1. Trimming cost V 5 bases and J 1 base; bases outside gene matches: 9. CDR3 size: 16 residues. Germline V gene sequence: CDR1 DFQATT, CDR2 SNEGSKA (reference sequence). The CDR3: CSAHNRGPQSYNEQFF. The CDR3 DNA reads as TGCAGTGCTCACAACAGGGGGCCTCAGTCCTACAATGAGCAGTTCTTC.

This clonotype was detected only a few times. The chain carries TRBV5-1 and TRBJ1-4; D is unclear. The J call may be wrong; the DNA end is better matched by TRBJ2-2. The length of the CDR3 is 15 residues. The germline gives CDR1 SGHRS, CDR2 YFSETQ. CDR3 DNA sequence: TGCGCCAGCAGCTTGTACGACCCGGGTGTCGGGGAGCTGTTTTTT. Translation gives CASSLYDPGVGELFF.

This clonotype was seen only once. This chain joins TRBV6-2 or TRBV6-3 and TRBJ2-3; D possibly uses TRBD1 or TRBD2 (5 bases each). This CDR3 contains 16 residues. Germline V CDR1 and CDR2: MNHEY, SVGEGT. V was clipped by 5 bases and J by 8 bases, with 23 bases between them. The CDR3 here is CASSPGPPSPRGTQYF. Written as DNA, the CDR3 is TGTGCCAGCAGTCCGGGACCACCTAGCCCTCGTGGTACGCAGTATTTT.

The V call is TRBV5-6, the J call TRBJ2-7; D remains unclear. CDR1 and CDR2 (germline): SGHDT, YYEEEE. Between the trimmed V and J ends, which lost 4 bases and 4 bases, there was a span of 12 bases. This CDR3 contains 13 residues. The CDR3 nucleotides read TGTGCCAGCAGCCTGGAACCAGAATACGAGCAGTACTTC. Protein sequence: CASSLEPEYEQYF.

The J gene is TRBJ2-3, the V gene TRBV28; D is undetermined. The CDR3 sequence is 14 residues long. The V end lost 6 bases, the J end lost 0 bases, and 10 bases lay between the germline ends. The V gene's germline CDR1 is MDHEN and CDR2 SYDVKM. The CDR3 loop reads CASRGSHSTDTQYF. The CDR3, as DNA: TGTGCCAGCAGGGGCAGCCATAGCACAGATACGCAGTATTTT.

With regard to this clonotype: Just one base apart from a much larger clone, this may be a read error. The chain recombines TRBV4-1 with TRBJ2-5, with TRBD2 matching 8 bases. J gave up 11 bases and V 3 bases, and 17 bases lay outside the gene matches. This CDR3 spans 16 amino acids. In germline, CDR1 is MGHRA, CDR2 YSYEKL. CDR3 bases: TGCGCCAGCAGCCAGTCTGGACTAGCATTGGGCAATGAGCAGTACTTC. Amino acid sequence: CASSQSGLALGNEQYF.

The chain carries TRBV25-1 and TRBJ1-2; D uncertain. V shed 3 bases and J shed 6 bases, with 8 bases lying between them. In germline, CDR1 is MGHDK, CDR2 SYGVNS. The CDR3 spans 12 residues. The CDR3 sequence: CASSEYRHGYTF. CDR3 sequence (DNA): TGTGCCAGCAGTGAGTACCGGCATGGCTACACCTTC.

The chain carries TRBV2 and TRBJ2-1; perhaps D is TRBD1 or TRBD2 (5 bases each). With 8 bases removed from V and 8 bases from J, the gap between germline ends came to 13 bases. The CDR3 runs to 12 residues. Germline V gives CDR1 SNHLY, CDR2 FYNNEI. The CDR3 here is CASPGRPHEQFF. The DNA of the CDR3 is TGTGCCAGCCCGGGGCGACCGCATGAGCAGTTCTTC.

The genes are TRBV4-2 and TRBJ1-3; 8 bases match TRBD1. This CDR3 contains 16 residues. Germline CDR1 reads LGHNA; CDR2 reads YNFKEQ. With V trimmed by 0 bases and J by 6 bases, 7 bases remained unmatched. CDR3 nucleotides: TGTGCCAGCAGCCAAGACCCAGGACAGGGTGCAAACACCATATATTTT. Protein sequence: CASSQDPGQGANTIYF.

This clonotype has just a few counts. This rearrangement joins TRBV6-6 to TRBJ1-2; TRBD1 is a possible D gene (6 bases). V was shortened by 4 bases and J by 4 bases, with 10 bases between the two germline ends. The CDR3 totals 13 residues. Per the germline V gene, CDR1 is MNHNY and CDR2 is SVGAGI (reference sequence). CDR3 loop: CASSFRGPYGYTF. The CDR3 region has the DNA TGTGCCAGCAGTTTCAGGGGACCCTATGGCTACACCTTC.

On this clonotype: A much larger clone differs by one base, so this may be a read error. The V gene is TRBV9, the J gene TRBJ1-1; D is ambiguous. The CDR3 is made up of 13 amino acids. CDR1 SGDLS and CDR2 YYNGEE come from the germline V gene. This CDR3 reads CAGSVGFPGEAFF. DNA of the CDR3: TGTGCCGGCAGCGTGGGTTTTCCTGGGGAAGCTTTCTTT.

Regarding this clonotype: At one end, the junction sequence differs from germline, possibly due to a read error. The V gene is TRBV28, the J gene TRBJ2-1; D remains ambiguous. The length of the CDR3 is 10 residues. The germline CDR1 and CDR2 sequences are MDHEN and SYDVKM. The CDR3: CTSSFHEQFF. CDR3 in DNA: TGTACCAGCAGTTTCCATGAGCAGTTCTTC.

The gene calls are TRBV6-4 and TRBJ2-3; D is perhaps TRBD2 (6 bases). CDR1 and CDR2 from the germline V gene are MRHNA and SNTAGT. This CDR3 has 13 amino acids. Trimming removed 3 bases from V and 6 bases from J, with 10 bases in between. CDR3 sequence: CASSDRLGDTQYF. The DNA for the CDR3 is TGTGCCAGCAGTGATCGACTAGGTGATACGCAGTATTTT.

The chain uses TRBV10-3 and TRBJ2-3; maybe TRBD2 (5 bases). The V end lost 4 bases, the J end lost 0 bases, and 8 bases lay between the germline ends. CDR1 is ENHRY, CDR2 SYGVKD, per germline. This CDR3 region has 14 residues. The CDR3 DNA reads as TGTGCCATCAGTGGAGTAGCGAGCACAGATACGCAGTATTTT. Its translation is CAISGVASTDTQYF.

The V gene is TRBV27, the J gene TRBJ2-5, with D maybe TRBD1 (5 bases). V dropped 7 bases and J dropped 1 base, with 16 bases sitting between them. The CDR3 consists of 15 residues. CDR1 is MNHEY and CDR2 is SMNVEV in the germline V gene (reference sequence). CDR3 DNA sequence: TGTGCCAGCACCCTTAGGGGAACCCTCCAAGAGACCCAGTACTTC. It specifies CASTLRGTLQETQYF.

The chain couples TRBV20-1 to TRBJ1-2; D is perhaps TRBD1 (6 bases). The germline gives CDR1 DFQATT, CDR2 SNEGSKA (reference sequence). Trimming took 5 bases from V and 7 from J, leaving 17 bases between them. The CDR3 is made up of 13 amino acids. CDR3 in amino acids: CSARDRSLPGYTF. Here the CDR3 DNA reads TGCAGTGCTCGCGACAGGTCCCTCCCTGGCTACACCTTC.

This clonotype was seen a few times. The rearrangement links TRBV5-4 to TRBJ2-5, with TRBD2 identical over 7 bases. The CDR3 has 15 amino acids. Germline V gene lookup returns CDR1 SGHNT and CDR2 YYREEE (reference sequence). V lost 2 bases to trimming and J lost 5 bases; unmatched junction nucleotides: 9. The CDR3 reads CASSFAWGGKETQYF. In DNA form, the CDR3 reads TGTGCCAGCAGCTTCGCGTGGGGGGGTAAGGAGACCCAGTACTTC.

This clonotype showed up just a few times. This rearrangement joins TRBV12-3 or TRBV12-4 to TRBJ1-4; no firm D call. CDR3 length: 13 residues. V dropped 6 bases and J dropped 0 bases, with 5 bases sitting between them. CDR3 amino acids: CASRFSTNEKLFF. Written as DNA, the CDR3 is TGTGCCAGCAGATTCTCAACTAATGAAAAACTGTTTTTT.

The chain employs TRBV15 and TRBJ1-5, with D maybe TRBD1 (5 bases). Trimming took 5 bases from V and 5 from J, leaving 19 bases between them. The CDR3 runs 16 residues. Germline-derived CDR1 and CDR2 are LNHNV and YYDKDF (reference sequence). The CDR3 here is CATSPFTNGGDQPQHF. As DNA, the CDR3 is TGTGCCACCAGCCCTTTCACCAACGGAGGGGATCAGCCCCAGCATTTT.

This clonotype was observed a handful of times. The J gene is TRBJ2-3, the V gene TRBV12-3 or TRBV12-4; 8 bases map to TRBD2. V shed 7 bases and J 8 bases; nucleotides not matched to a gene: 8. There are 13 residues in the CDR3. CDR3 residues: CASTRGGDATQYF. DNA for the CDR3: TGTGCCAGCACCCGGGGGGGGGACGCTACGCAGTATTTT.

The CDR3 region is CASSFGVTAYNEQFF. CDR3 bases: TGTGCCAGCAGCTTCGGGGTGACAGCCTACAATGAGCAGTTCTTC. This chain connects TRBV7-9 to TRBJ2-1, with D perhaps TRBD1 or TRBD2 (5 bases each). Germline-derived CDR1 and CDR2 are SEHNR and FQNEAQ (reference sequence). V was trimmed by 3 bases and J by 2 bases, leaving 11 bases between them. The CDR3 covers 15 residues.

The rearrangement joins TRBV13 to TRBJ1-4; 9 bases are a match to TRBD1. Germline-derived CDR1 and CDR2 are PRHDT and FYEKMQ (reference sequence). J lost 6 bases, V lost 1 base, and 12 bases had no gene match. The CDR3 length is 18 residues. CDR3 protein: CASSLDEPGDRDDEKLFF. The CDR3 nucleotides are TGTGCCAGCAGCTTAGATGAACCCGGGGACAGGGACGATGAAAAACTGTTTTTT.

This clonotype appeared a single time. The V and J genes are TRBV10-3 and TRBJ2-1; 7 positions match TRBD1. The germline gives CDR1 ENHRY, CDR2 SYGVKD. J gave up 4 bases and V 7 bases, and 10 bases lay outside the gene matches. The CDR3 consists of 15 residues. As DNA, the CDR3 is TGTGCCATCACCCTTAGCGAGGGGGCTTACAATGAGCAGTTCTTC. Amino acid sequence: CAITLSEGAYNEQFF.

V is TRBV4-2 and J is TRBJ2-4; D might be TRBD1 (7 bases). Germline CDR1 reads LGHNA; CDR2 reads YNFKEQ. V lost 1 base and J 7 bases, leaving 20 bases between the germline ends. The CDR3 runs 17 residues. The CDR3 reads CASSQGMGQGGRNIQYF. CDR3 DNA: TGTGCCAGCAGCCAAGGAATGGGGCAGGGGGGAAGGAACATTCAGTACTTC.

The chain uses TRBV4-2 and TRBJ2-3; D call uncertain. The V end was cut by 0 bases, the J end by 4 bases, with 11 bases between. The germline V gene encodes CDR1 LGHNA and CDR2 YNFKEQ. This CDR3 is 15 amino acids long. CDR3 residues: CASSQEYQGSDTQYF. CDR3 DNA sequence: TGTGCCAGCAGCCAAGAATATCAAGGCTCAGATACGCAGTATTTT.

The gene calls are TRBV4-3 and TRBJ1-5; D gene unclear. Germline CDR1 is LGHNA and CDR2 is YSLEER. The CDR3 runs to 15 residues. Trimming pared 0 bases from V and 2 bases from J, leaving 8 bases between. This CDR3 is CASSQEPRGNQPQHF. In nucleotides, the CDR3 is TGCGCCAGCAGCCAAGAGCCGAGGGGCAATCAGCCCCAGCATTTT.

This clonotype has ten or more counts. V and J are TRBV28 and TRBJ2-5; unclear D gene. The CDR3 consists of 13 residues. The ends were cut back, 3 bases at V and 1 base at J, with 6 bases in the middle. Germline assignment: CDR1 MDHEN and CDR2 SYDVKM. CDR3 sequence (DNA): TGTGCCAGCAGTTTCACATCCCAAGAGACCCAGTACTTC. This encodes CASSFTSQETQYF.

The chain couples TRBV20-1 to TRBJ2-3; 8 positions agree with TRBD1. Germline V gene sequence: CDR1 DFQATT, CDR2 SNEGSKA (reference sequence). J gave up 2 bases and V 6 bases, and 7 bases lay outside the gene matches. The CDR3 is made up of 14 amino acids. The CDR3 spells CSALQGAFTDTQYF. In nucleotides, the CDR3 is TGCAGTGCCTTGCAGGGGGCATTCACAGATACGCAGTATTTT.